The sequence of this T cell receptor (beta chain) was determined in a study of Ad26.COV2.S vaccination and SARS-CoV-2 variants. About the research overall: In the study, Ad26.COV2.S was injected intramuscularly once, or twice 56 days apart.

Libraries were prepared by immunoSEQ multiplex PCR; TCRdb keeps only in-frame clonotypes and omits some of them. The table lists under 550,000 clones, 85% to 90% of them singletons, with 3.6% in the top ten. The germline V and J ends were trimmed by 3 bases and 3 bases, with 9 bases remaining between them. CDR1 SGDLS and CDR2 YYNGEE come from the germline V gene. The CDR3 consists of 13 residues. The sample's treatment: 15 to 20 received Ad26.COV2.S at low or high dose, single or two shots; roughly five received placebo; per-sample allocation not given. Collection of samples fell on day 63 after the first vaccine or placebo injection. Study-level findings and limits: Greater spike-specific TCR breadth was seen in vaccine recipients than in placebo recipients.

This clone was seen once. Its antigen is not known. This rearrangement joins TRBV9 to TRBJ1-1; no clear D. This clonotype was obtained from a person aged 18-65 years who received the Ad26.COV2.S COVID-19 vaccine or a placebo. The material was peripheral blood, obtained in a trial of Ad26.COV2.S vaccine versus placebo. The chain's CDR3 is CASSAREYTEAFF. The CDR3 nucleotides read TGTGCCAGCAGCGCGAGGGAGTACACTGAAGCTTTCTTT.